This TCR beta chain is drawn from a study of blood T cell repertoires in COVID-19. Study details: Acute-phase and convalescent COVID-19 samples originated in the United States, Italy and Spain. T cells, B-cell-depleted T cells, or PBMCs supplied cDNA or gDNA.

Sequenced by immunoSEQ multiplex PCR; TCRdb stores in-frame clones only, minus some. The data show about 440,000 clones, about 90% seen once. The CDR3 covers 13 residues. Germline V gene lookup returns CDR1 SGHRS and CDR2 YFSETQ. Trimming cost V 0 bases and J 9 bases, with 12 bases left between them. All enrollees were roughly 18 to 100 years old and from roughly 26 US areas. The sample comprised PBMCs or T cells enriched from blood (not recorded which). The chain joins TRBV5-1 to TRBJ1-1; D remains ambiguous. This clonotype was sampled from a man aged 18 to 29 who had recovered from COVID-19. The DNA of the CDR3 is TGCGCCAGCAGCTTGGCTGGGCTCGGCAAAGCTTTCTTT. It translates to CASSLAGLGKAFF.